This T cell receptor (beta chain) was recorded in a study of T cell responses to AZD1222 COVID-19 vaccine. Broader study findings: Regions 160-218 and 743-854 dominated among vaccine-associated CD4 TCRs spanning spike. The donors showed a predominance of white British ancestry and of females, with possible underestimation of clonal diversity.

Germline assignment: CDR1 SGHAT and CDR2 FQDESV (reference sequence). CDR3 length: 15 amino acids. Trimming cost V 6 bases and J 1 base; bases outside gene matches: 4. Worth noting for this clone: The antigen is not known.

Measured with immunoSEQ multiplex PCR; TCRdb has only the in-frame clones, and not every one. Here the sample spans around 180,000 clones, around nine tenths being singletons. This sample comprised peripheral blood, obtained on day 0 of AZD1222 vaccination. The chain employs TRBV11-1 and TRBJ2-2; 8 nucleotides line up with TRBD1. The receptor was isolated from an adult in good health. The DNA of the CDR3 is TGTGCCAGCAGGCCGACAGGGGTGAACACCGGGGAGCTGTTTTTT. This gives the protein CASRPTGVNTGELFF.